These T cell receptor beta chains were read from a single sample in a study of Ad26.COV2.S vaccination and SARS-CoV-2 variants. Assay used: immunoSEQ multiplex PCR; TCRdb lists only in-frame clones, some missing. This sample carries some 350,000 clones, around 83% of them seen once, and the ten largest clones take roughly 3.1%. The sequences come from peripheral blood, collected in a trial of Ad26.COV2.S vaccine versus placebo. The receptors were gathered from a person aged 18-60 years who received the Ad26.COV2.S COVID-19 vaccine or a placebo. Both conserved end residues are part of each CDR3. Each record gives: clone size, D gene, CDR3 length, J gene, V gene, CDR3 protein, CDR3 DNA. The D gene is left open where the match is weak. Clone size is given for some rows only: seen once, a few or many times, or a class if the clone is expanded.

clone size: -
D gene: -
CDR3 length: 19
J gene: TRBJ2-1
V gene: TRBV28
CDR3 protein: CASTPTPGTNLRSYNEQFF
CDR3 DNA: TGTGCCAGCACCCCAACCCCCGGGACAAATCTACGCTCCTACAATGAGCAGTTCTTC

clone size: -
D gene: TRBD1
CDR3 length: 11
J gene: TRBJ1-2
V gene: TRBV10-3
CDR3 protein: CAISTEGGPDF
CDR3 DNA: TGTGCCATCTCGACTGAAGGGGGCCCCGACTTC

clone size: -
D gene: TRBD1
CDR3 length: 13
J gene: TRBJ2-7
V gene: TRBV28
CDR3 protein: CATGARTGREQYF
CDR3 DNA: TGTGCCACAGGCGCCAGGACAGGGAGAGAGCAGTACTTC

clone size: -
D gene: -
CDR3 length: 15
J gene: TRBJ2-7
V gene: TRBV6-5
CDR3 protein: CASNPQGTGPYEQYF
CDR3 DNA: TGTGCCAGCAATCCCCAGGGGACGGGCCCCTACGAGCAGTACTTC

clone size: once
D gene: -
CDR3 length: 14
J gene: TRBJ1-1
V gene: TRBV19
CDR3 protein: CASSIRSGASEAFF
CDR3 DNA: TGTGCCAGTAGTATACGGTCAGGAGCTTCTGAAGCTTTCTTT

clone size: -
D gene: -
CDR3 length: 13
J gene: TRBJ2-7
V gene: TRBV27
CDR3 protein: CASSLRGYYEQYF
CDR3 DNA: TGTGCCAGCAGTCTAAGGGGGTACTACGAGCAGTACTTC

clone size: -
D gene: -
CDR3 length: 14
J gene: TRBJ1-5
V gene: TRBV7-2
CDR3 protein: CASGAQGINQPQHF
CDR3 DNA: TGTGCCAGTGGGGCCCAGGGCATCAATCAGCCCCAGCATTTT

clone size: -
D gene: TRBD1
CDR3 length: 15
J gene: TRBJ1-5
V gene: TRBV20-1
CDR3 protein: CSASGDRGQDQPQHF
CDR3 DNA: TGCAGTGCTAGTGGGGACAGGGGGCAAGATCAGCCCCAGCATTTT

clone size: -
D gene: TRBD1
CDR3 length: 15
J gene: TRBJ2-3
V gene: TRBV7-2
CDR3 protein: CASSGQTGSAGTQYF
CDR3 DNA: TGTGCCAGCAGCGGGCAGACAGGGTCGGCAGGTACGCAGTATTTT

clone size: -
D gene: -
CDR3 length: 14
J gene: TRBJ2-3
V gene: TRBV7-2
CDR3 protein: CASSTGLTTDTQYF
CDR3 DNA: TGTGCCAGCAGCACGGGACTTACCACAGATACGCAGTATTTT

clone size: -
D gene: -
CDR3 length: 14
J gene: TRBJ1-2
V gene: TRBV29-1
CDR3 protein: CSVVSGHLNYGYTF
CDR3 DNA: TGCAGCGTTGTGTCCGGACACCTTAACTATGGCTACACCTTC

clone size: -
D gene: -
CDR3 length: 15
J gene: TRBJ1-2
V gene: TRBV15
CDR3 protein: CATSREAVSVWGYTF
CDR3 DNA: TGTGCCACCAGCAGAGAGGCGGTGAGCGTTTGGGGCTACACCTTC

clone size: -
D gene: -
CDR3 length: 18
J gene: TRBJ2-3
V gene: TRBV9
CDR3 protein: CASSVISGTIRPTDTQYF
CDR3 DNA: TGTGCCAGCAGCGTAATTAGCGGCACCATTCGACCCACAGATACGCAGTATTTT

clone size: once
D gene: -
CDR3 length: 16
J gene: TRBJ2-5
V gene: TRBV6-5
CDR3 protein: CASSLPGATSQETQYF
CDR3 DNA: TGTGCCAGCAGTTTACCGGGAGCCACTTCCCAAGAGACCCAGTACTTC

clone size: -
D gene: -
CDR3 length: 11
J gene: TRBJ1-6
V gene: TRBV28
CDR3 protein: CASSLNSPLHF
CDR3 DNA: TGTGCCAGCAGTCTAAATTCACCCCTCCACTTT

clone size: few
D gene: -
CDR3 length: 15
J gene: TRBJ2-1
V gene: TRBV15
CDR3 protein: CATRTVLDYYNEQFF
CDR3 DNA: TGTGCCACCAGAACGGTCTTGGACTACTACAATGAGCAGTTCTTC

clone size: few
D gene: -
CDR3 length: 13
J gene: TRBJ1-3
V gene: TRBV29-1
CDR3 protein: CSVGTGTGNTIYF
CDR3 DNA: TGCAGCGTTGGGACCGGAACTGGAAACACCATATATTTT

clone size: -
D gene: -
CDR3 length: 14
J gene: TRBJ2-3
V gene: TRBV7-2
CDR3 protein: CASSLETRIHTQYF
CDR3 DNA: TGTGCCAGCAGCTTAGAGACCAGGATACATACGCAGTATTTT

clone size: -
D gene: TRBD2
CDR3 length: 16
J gene: TRBJ2-2
V gene: TRBV5-1
CDR3 protein: CASSLKTSGVTGELFF
CDR3 DNA: TGCGCCAGCAGCCTTAAAACTAGCGGGGTTACCGGGGAGCTGTTTTTT

clone size: -
D gene: TRBD1
CDR3 length: 16
J gene: TRBJ1-2
V gene: TRBV6-5
CDR3 protein: CASSYYETGGDYGYTF
CDR3 DNA: TGTGCCAGCAGTTACTACGAGACAGGGGGCGACTATGGCTACACCTTC

clone size: -
D gene: TRBD2
CDR3 length: 16
J gene: TRBJ2-3
V gene: TRBV11-3
CDR3 protein: CASSAGLAGTPDTQYF
CDR3 DNA: TGTGCCAGCAGCGCCGGACTAGCGGGAACTCCAGATACGCAGTATTTT

clone size: -
D gene: -
CDR3 length: 13
J gene: TRBJ2-3
V gene: TRBV5-1
CDR3 protein: CASSGARTDTQYF
CDR3 DNA: TGCGCCAGCAGCGGGGCCCGCACAGATACGCAGTATTTT

clone size: few
D gene: TRBD2
CDR3 length: 15
J gene: TRBJ2-7
V gene: TRBV7-2
CDR3 protein: CASSLGGRGVYEQYF
CDR3 DNA: TGTGCCAGCAGCTTAGGTGGGCGGGGGGTCTACGAGCAGTACTTC

clone size: -
D gene: -
CDR3 length: 18
J gene: TRBJ1-1
V gene: TRBV9
CDR3 protein: CASSSALVLPGQNTEAFF
CDR3 DNA: TGTGCCAGCAGCTCCGCTTTAGTATTGCCGGGACAGAACACTGAAGCTTTCTTT

clone size: -
D gene: -
CDR3 length: 13
J gene: TRBJ2-7
V gene: TRBV29-1
CDR3 protein: CSVEDEMHYEQYF
CDR3 DNA: TGCAGCGTTGAAGATGAGATGCACTACGAGCAGTACTTC

clone size: -
D gene: -
CDR3 length: 13
J gene: TRBJ2-1
V gene: TRBV19
CDR3 protein: CASSIDRGIEQFF
CDR3 DNA: TGTGCCAGTAGTATAGATCGGGGAATTGAGCAGTTCTTC

clone size: -
D gene: -
CDR3 length: 17
J gene: TRBJ2-1
V gene: TRBV3-1/TRBV3-2
CDR3 protein: CASSQVSWVPRENEQFF
CDR3 DNA: TGTGCCAGCAGCCAAGTTTCGTGGGTCCCCCGGGAAAATGAGCAGTTCTTC

clone size: -
D gene: -
CDR3 length: 12
J gene: TRBJ2-2
V gene: TRBV3-1/TRBV3-2
CDR3 protein: CASSQVDGELFF
CDR3 DNA: TGTGCCAGCAGCCAGGTCGACGGGGAGCTGTTTTTT

clone size: few
D gene: -
CDR3 length: 15
J gene: TRBJ2-1
V gene: TRBV5-4
CDR3 protein: CASRESVGSYNEQFF
CDR3 DNA: TGTGCCAGCAGAGAATCGGTCGGCTCCTACAATGAGCAGTTCTTC

clone size: -
D gene: -
CDR3 length: 16
J gene: TRBJ1-4
V gene: TRBV30
CDR3 protein: CAWSLALRGHNEKLFF
CDR3 DNA: TGTGCCTGGAGTCTAGCCTTACGGGGGCATAATGAAAAGCTGTTTTTT

clone size: once
D gene: TRBD1
CDR3 length: 17
J gene: TRBJ1-1
V gene: TRBV24-1
CDR3 protein: CATSDAGTGLYGTEAFF
CDR3 DNA: TGTGCCACCAGTGATGCCGGGACAGGGTTGTACGGCACTGAAGCTTTCTTT

clone size: -
D gene: TRBD1
CDR3 length: 15
J gene: TRBJ1-1
V gene: TRBV19
CDR3 protein: CASSNRDRGQSEAFF
CDR3 DNA: TGTGCCAGTAGTAACCGGGACAGGGGGCAATCTGAAGCTTTCTTT

clone size: once
D gene: TRBD2
CDR3 length: 15
J gene: TRBJ2-1
V gene: TRBV2
CDR3 protein: CASSGASGEKGEQFF
CDR3 DNA: TGTGCCAGCAGTGGGGCTAGCGGGGAGAAAGGTGAGCAGTTCTTC

clone size: -
D gene: -
CDR3 length: 12
J gene: TRBJ2-1
V gene: TRBV13
CDR3 protein: CASSLGGNEQFF
CDR3 DNA: TGTGCCAGCAGCTTGGGAGGTAATGAGCAGTTCTTC

clone size: -
D gene: -
CDR3 length: 16
J gene: TRBJ2-5
V gene: TRBV3-1/TRBV3-2
CDR3 protein: CASSRRSAGSGETQYF
CDR3 DNA: TGTGCCAGCAGCCGAAGATCCGCAGGGTCGGGCGAGACCCAGTACTTC

clone size: -
D gene: TRBD1
CDR3 length: 15
J gene: TRBJ2-5
V gene: TRBV18
CDR3 protein: CASSRPRGQGETQYF
CDR3 DNA: TGTGCCAGCTCCCGACCCAGGGGGCAGGGAGAGACCCAGTACTTC

clone size: -
D gene: TRBD1
CDR3 length: 14
J gene: TRBJ1-2
V gene: TRBV7-6
CDR3 protein: CASSRRTGDYGYTF
CDR3 DNA: TGTGCCAGCAGCCGCCGGACAGGGGACTATGGCTACACCTTC

clone size: -
D gene: TRBD2
CDR3 length: 13
J gene: TRBJ2-5
V gene: TRBV2
CDR3 protein: CASSVIAGVALHF
CDR3 DNA: TGTGCCAGCTCTGTGATAGCGGGGGTTGCACTCCACTTC

clone size: -
D gene: -
CDR3 length: 16
J gene: TRBJ2-3
V gene: TRBV7-2
CDR3 protein: CASSLGRYLSTDTQYF
CDR3 DNA: TGTGCCAGCAGCTTGGGCCGCTACCTTAGCACAGATACGCAGTATTTT

clone size: -
D gene: -
CDR3 length: 16
J gene: TRBJ2-7
V gene: TRBV30
CDR3 protein: CAWTPTGTGESYEQYF
CDR3 DNA: TGTGCCTGGACCCCGACGGGGACGGGGGAGTCCTACGAGCAGTACTTC

clone size: -
D gene: -
CDR3 length: 13
J gene: TRBJ2-5
V gene: TRBV29-1
CDR3 protein: CSVDPGTQETQYF
CDR3 DNA: TGCAGCGTTGATCCAGGGACCCAAGAGACCCAGTACTTC

clone size: -
D gene: -
CDR3 length: 13
J gene: TRBJ1-1
V gene: TRBV18
CDR3 protein: CASSEGRDTEAFF
CDR3 DNA: TGTGCCAGCTCGGAAGGGAGGGACACTGAAGCTTTCTTT

clone size: -
D gene: -
CDR3 length: 14
J gene: TRBJ2-7
V gene: TRBV28
CDR3 protein: CASSFPGSPYEQYF
CDR3 DNA: TGTGCCAGCAGTTTCCCCGGGTCACCCTACGAGCAGTACTTC

clone size: -
D gene: -
CDR3 length: 13
J gene: TRBJ2-3
V gene: TRBV12-3/TRBV12-4
CDR3 protein: CASSWVGGDTQYF
CDR3 DNA: TGTGCCAGCAGTTGGGTAGGCGGGGATACGCAGTATTTT

clone size: -
D gene: -
CDR3 length: 11
J gene: TRBJ1-1
V gene: TRBV30
CDR3 protein: CAWTTGTEAFF
CDR3 DNA: TGTGCCTGGACTACCGGCACTGAAGCTTTCTTT

clone size: -
D gene: TRBD2
CDR3 length: 13
J gene: TRBJ2-1
V gene: TRBV30
CDR3 protein: CAWTSGGAREQFF
CDR3 DNA: TGTGCCTGGACTAGCGGGGGGGCCCGTGAGCAGTTCTTC

clone size: -
D gene: -
CDR3 length: 14
J gene: TRBJ2-3
V gene: TRBV4-3
CDR3 protein: CASSQGLSTDTQYF
CDR3 DNA: TGCGCCAGCAGCCAAGGACTCAGCACAGATACGCAGTATTTT

clone size: few
D gene: -
CDR3 length: 15
J gene: TRBJ1-1
V gene: TRBV5-5
CDR3 protein: CASSLLIDVYTEAFF
CDR3 DNA: TGTGCCAGCAGCCTGCTCATTGATGTGTACACTGAAGCTTTCTTT

clone size: once
D gene: -
CDR3 length: 16
J gene: TRBJ1-2
V gene: TRBV9
CDR3 protein: CASSVAREGYNYGYTF
CDR3 DNA: TGTGCCAGCAGCGTAGCCAGGGAAGGGTACAACTATGGCTACACCTTC

clone size: few
D gene: -
CDR3 length: 13
J gene: TRBJ2-1
V gene: TRBV5-4
CDR3 protein: CASSRGDYNEQFF
CDR3 DNA: TGTGCCAGCAGCCGAGGGGACTACAATGAGCAGTTCTTC

clone size: once
D gene: TRBD2
CDR3 length: 14
J gene: TRBJ2-7
V gene: TRBV2
CDR3 protein: CASRMTSGGYEQYF
CDR3 DNA: TGTGCCAGCCGAATGACTAGCGGGGGTTACGAGCAGTACTTC

clone size: -
D gene: -
CDR3 length: 16
J gene: TRBJ2-7
V gene: TRBV21-1
CDR3 protein: CARLRTGSSSSYEQYF
CDR3 DNA: TGTGCCAGATTAAGGACAGGGTCCTCGTCGTCCTACGAGCAGTACTTC

clone size: -
D gene: TRBD2
CDR3 length: 17
J gene: TRBJ2-5
V gene: TRBV15
CDR3 protein: CATSTNLAGVVQETQYF
CDR3 DNA: TGTGCCACCAGCACAAACCTAGCGGGGGTAGTACAAGAGACCCAGTACTTC

clone size: -
D gene: TRBD1
CDR3 length: 15
J gene: TRBJ2-7
V gene: TRBV11-3
CDR3 protein: CASSLRGRGPYEQYF
CDR3 DNA: TGTGCCAGCAGCTTAAGGGGCAGGGGGCCCTACGAGCAGTACTTC

clone size: -
D gene: TRBD1
CDR3 length: 17
J gene: TRBJ1-2
V gene: TRBV4-3
CDR3 protein: CASSQTIRDRENYGYTF
CDR3 DNA: TGCGCCAGCAGCCAAACGATCCGGGACAGGGAAAACTATGGCTACACCTTC